The sequence of this T cell receptor beta chain was determined in a study of shared clonotypes between healthy human individuals. Methods used by the authors: With immunoSEQ giving junction-only sequences and no quality scores, filtering differed. Clones were read by immunoSEQ multiplex PCR, and TCRdb kept only the in-frame ones, dropping some. V, J and clone size derive from that table, while D and trimming were established from the DNA sequence. The repertoire holds about 680,000 clones, with about 80% as singletons. The study enrolled healthy HIV-negative adults without recent acute infections or vaccinations as donors. V lost 6 bases and J 5 bases, leaving 16 bases between the germline ends. The V gene's germline CDR1 is MDHEN and CDR2 SYDVKM. This CDR3 is 15 amino acids long.

This TCR came from a woman under 40 in good health. This chain joins TRBV28 and TRBJ1-4; D is undetermined. Source material: memory CD4+ T cells sorted from blood. Subset in this sample: CD45RA-negative fraction. The CDR3 sequence: CASSTATALNEKLFF. CDR3 in DNA: TGTGCCAGCAGCACCGCAACAGCTCTCAATGAAAAACTGTTTTTT.